This record looks at one T cell receptor (beta chain) sequence and its context. What it binds is unknown. These data come from a study of T cell responses to AZD1222 COVID-19 vaccine. The protocol was immunoSEQ multiplex PCR, while the TCRdb copy is restricted to in-frame clones and leaves out a portion. The table has 150,000 to 200,000 clones, almost 90% seen once; the top ten hold around 5.2%. Findings and limits, study-wide: Spike-specific TCRs gained breadth and depth after people received two AZD1222 doses.

Trimming shortened V by 4 bases and J by 1 base, and 9 bases separated the two germline ends. Per the germline V gene, CDR1 is KGHDR and CDR2 is SFDVKD. The CDR3 has 15 amino acids. This chain uses TRBV24-1 with TRBJ2-2; D possibly corresponds to TRBD1 (6 bases). The clonotype was recovered from an adult in good health. This specimen was peripheral blood, taken on day 0 of AZD1222 vaccination. CDR3 nucleotides: TGTGCCACCAGTGACCCGGGACAGAACACCGGGGAGCTGTTTTTT. Translating gives CATSDPGQNTGELFF.